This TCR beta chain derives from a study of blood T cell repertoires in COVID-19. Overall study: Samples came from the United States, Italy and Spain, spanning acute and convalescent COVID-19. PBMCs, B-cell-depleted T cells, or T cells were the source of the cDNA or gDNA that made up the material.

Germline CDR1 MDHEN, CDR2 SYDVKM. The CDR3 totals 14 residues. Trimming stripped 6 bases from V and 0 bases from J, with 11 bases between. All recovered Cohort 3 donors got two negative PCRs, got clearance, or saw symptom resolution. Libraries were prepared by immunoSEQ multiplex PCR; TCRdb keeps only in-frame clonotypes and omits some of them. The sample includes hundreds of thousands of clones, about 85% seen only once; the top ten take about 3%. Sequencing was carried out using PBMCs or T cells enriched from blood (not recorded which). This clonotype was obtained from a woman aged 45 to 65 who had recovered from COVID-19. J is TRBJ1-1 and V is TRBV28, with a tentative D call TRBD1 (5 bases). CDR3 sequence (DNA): TGTGCCAGCAGACAGGAGCAATTGAACACTGAAGCTTTCTTT. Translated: CASRQEQLNTEAFF.